This T cell receptor beta chain was sequenced for a study of CD8 T cells in ankylosing spondylitis. Findings and caveats of the study: Clones linked to disease were reported to show significant enrichment in matched ankylosing spondylitis synovial fluid. A TCR beta motif of eight highly homologous variants appeared characteristic of ankylosing spondylitis blood. In reactive arthritis synovial fluid and blood, some motif variants had been reported before.

Each CDR3 protein is one row after TCRdb ran MiXCR on the 5' RACE reads. The sample lists 300,000 to 350,000 distinct CDR3 sequences, over 12% occurring once. This clonotype appeared a few times. What it binds is not known. J was trimmed by 9 bases and V by 0 bases; bases with no gene match: 8. The CDR3 length is 16 residues. Germline V gene lookup returns CDR1 MNHEY and CDR2 SVGAGI. The chain recombines TRBV6-5 with TRBJ2-1, with 10 positions matching TRBD2. This sequence was found in a male donor with ankylosing spondylitis or in good health (not recorded which). The sequencing sample was made of blood, either unsorted or a sorted T cell fraction (not recorded which). The CDR3 bases are TGTGCCAGCAGTTACTCGCCAGCGGGAGGGGTCGGTGAGCAGTTCTTC. Translating it yields CASSYSPAGGVGEQFF.